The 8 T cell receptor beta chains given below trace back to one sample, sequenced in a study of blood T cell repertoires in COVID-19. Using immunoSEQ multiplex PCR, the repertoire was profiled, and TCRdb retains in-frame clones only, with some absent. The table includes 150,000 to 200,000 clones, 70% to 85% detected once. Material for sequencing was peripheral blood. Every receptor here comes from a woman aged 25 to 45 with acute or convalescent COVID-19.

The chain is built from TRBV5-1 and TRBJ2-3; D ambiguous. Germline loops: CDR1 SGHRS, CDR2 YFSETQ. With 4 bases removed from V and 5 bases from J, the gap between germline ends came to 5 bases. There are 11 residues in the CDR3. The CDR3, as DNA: TGCGCCAGCAGCCAGGAAGATACGCAGTATTTT. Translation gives CASSQEDTQYF.

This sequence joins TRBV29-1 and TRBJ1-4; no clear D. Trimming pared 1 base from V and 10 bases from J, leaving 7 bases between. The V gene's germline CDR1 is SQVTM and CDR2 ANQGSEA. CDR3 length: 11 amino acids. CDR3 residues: CSVEGGGKLFF. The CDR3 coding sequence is TGCAGCGTTGAAGGAGGAGGAAAACTGTTTTTT.

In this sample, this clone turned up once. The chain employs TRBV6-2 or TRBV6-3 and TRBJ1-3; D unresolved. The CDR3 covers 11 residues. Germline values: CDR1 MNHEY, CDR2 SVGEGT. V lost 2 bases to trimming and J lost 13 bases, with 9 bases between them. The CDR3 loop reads CASSYGGRIYF. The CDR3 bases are TGTGCCAGCAGTTACGGCGGCCGAATATATTTT.

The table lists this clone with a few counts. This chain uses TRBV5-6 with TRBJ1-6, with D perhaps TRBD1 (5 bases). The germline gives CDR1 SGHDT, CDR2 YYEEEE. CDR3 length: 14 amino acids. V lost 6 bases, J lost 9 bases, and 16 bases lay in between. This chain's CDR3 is CASTTRGGLSPLHF. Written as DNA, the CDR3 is TGTGCCAGCACCACAAGGGGTGGGCTTTCACCCCTCCACTTT. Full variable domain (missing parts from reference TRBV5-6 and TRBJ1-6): DAGVTQSPTHLIKTRGQQVTLRCSPKSGHDTVSWYQQALGQGPQFIFQYYEEEERQRGNFPDRFSGHQFPNYSSELNVNALLLGDSALYLCASTTRGGLSPLHFGNGTRLTVT.

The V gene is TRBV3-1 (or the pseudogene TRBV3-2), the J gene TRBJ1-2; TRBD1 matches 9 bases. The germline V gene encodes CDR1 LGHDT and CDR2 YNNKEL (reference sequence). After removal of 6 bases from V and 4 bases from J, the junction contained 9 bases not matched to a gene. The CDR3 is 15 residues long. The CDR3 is CASSLKQGASYGYTF. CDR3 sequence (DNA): TGTGCCAGCAGTCTCAAACAGGGGGCTAGCTATGGCTACACCTTC.

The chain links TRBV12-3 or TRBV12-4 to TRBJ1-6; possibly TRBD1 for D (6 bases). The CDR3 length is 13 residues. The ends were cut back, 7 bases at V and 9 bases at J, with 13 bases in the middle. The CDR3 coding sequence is TGTGCCAGCACGTACAGGGTAACTTCACCCCTCCACTTT. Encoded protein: CASTYRVTSPLHF.

In nucleotides, the CDR3 is TGCGCCAGCAGCTTGGCCCCGGCTAGCGGGAGAACAGATACGCAGTATTTT. It is translated as CASSLAPASGRTDTQYF. The chain employs TRBV5-1 and TRBJ2-3; TRBD2 matches at 10 bases. The CDR3 length is 17 residues. Per germline, CDR1 SGHRS and CDR2 YFSETQ. Germline trimming cut 0 bases from V and 3 bases from J; bases unmatched to any gene: 7.

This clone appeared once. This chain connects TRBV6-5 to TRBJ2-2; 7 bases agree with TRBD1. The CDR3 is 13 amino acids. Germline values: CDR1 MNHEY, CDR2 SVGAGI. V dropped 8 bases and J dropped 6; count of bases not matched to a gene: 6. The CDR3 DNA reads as TGTGCCAGCGGGAAAGGGGGCCCCGGGGAGCTGTTTTTT. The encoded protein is CASGKGGPGELFF.